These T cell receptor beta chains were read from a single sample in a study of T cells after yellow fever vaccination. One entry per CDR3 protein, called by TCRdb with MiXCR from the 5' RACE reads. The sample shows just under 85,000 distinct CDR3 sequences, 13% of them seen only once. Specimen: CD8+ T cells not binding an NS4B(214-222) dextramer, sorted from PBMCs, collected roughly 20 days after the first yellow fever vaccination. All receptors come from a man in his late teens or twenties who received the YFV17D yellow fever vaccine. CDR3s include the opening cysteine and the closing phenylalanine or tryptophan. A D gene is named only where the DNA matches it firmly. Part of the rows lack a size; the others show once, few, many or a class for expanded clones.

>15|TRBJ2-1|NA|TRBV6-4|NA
TGTGCCAGCAGTGACTCAAGGGACTCCTACAATGAGCAGTTCTTC
CASSDSRDSYNEQFF
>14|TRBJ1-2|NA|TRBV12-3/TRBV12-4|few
TGTGCCAGCAGGGGGGTGGGGACTCGACATGGCTACACCTTC
CASRGVGTRHGYTF
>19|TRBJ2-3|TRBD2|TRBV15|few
TGTGCCACCAAAGACCCTCCTAGCGGATGGCGTCGCGGAGCAGATACGCAGTATTTT
CATKDPPSGWRRGADTQYF
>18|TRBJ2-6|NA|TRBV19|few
TGTGCCAGTAGTATCGTGGCTCCCTCCGTGTCTGGGGCCAACGTCCTGACTTTC
CASSIVAPSVSGANVLTF
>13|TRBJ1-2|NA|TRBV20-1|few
TGCAGTGCTAGAGTTGACGAATTCAATGGCTACACCTTC
CSARVDEFNGYTF
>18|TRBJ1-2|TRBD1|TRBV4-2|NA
TGTGCCAGCAGCCAAGTGGGAAGGACAGGGGGCTTTTACTATGGCTACACCTTC
CASSQVGRTGGFYYGYTF
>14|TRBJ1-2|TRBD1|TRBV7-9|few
TGTGCCAGCAGCACTCCGGGACAGAGCTATGGCTACACCTTC
CASSTPGQSYGYTF
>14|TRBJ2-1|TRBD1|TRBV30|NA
TGTGCCTCGACAATGGGACAGAACTACAATGAGCAGTTCTTC
CASTMGQNYNEQFF
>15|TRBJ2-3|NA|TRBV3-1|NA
TGTGCCAGCAGCCAAGTAGGACAGCCCACAGATACGCAGTATTTT
CASSQVGQPTDTQYF
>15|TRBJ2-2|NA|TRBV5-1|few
TGCGCCAGCAGCTTGGTAGGGTTTCAAACCGGGGAGCTGTTTTTT
CASSLVGFQTGELFF
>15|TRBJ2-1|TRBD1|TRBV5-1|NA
TGCGCCAGCAGCTTGGGACAGGGGGCTGGAAATGAGCAGTTCTTC
CASSLGQGAGNEQFF
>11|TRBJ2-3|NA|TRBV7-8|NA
TGTGCCAGCAGCTTTTGGGATACGCAGTATTTT
CASSFWDTQYF
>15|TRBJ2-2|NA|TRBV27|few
TGTGCCAGCAGTTATGGGGGGTTGAGCACCGGGGAGCTGTTTTTT
CASSYGGLSTGELFF
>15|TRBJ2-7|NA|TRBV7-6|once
TGTGCCAGCAGCTTAGCACAACAGGAGTCCTACGAGCAGTACTTC
CASSLAQQESYEQYF
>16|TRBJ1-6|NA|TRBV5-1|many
TGCGCCAGCAGCTCCCGGACAGAAATTTATTCTGGACCCCTCCACTTT
CASSSRTEIYSGPLHF